The source of this T cell receptor beta chain is a study of CD8+CD57+ T cells in acquired aplastic anemia. Germline trimming cut 6 bases from V and 0 bases from J; bases unmatched to any gene: 6. The CDR3 is 15 residues long. In germline, CDR1 is SEHNR, CDR2 FQNEAQ (reference sequence). Investigators profiled TCR beta VDJ and CDR3 from genomic DNA template. TCRdb independently ran MiXCR on the reads; one entry per CDR3 protein. The table has some 150,000 distinct CDR3 sequences, 40% to 55% seen once. An expansion of CD8+CD57+ cells by flow cytometry had been shown in patients chosen for sequencing. Input material: sorted CD4+, CD8+, or CD8+CD57+ T cells (not recorded which) from PBMCs. The chain recombines TRBV7-9 with TRBJ1-1; TRBD1 matches at 8 bases. This receptor was taken from a human donor with aplastic anemia. The DNA of the CDR3 is TGTGCCAGCAGTCCGACAGGGGTCCTGAACACTGAAGCTTTCTTT. Translating it yields CASSPTGVLNTEAFF.